This TCR beta chain was profiled in a study of blood T cell repertoires in COVID-19. Study overall: Samples came from the United States, Italy and Spain, spanning acute and convalescent COVID-19.

This clone was found a few times. V lost 2 bases, J lost 3 bases, and 14 bases lay in between. Per the germline V gene, CDR1 is KGHSH and CDR2 is LQKENI. CDR3 size: 16 residues. The authors' processing: How many nucleated cells were present was estimated from reference gene primer amplification. TCRdb keeps only in-frame clones here, not all; method: immunoSEQ multiplex PCR. Clone size and the V and J calls come from that table; the DNA yielded D and trimming. The table lists 130,000 or so clones, about nine tenths of them singletons. V usage is TRBV18 and J usage is TRBJ1-3; D is uncertain. The sequence was collected from a human donor with COVID-19, enrolled during active disease. The donor label of this sample is uncertain. Sequencing used peripheral blood. The CDR3 bases are TGTGCCAGCTCACCAATTGACGGGAGGAATGGAAACACCATATATTTT. This translates into CASSPIDGRNGNTIYF.